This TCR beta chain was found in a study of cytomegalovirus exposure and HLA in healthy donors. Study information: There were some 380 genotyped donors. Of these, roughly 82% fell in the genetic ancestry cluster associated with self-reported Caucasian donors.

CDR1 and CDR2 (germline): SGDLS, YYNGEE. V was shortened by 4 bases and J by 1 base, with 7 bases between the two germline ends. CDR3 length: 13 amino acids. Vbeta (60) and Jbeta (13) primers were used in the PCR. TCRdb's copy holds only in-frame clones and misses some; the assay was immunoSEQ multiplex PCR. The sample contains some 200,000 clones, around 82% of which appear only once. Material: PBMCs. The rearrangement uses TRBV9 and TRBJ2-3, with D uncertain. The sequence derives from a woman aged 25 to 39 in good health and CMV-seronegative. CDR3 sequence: CASSLTGTDTQYF. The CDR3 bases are TGTGCCAGCAGCTTGACTGGCACAGATACGCAGTATTTT.